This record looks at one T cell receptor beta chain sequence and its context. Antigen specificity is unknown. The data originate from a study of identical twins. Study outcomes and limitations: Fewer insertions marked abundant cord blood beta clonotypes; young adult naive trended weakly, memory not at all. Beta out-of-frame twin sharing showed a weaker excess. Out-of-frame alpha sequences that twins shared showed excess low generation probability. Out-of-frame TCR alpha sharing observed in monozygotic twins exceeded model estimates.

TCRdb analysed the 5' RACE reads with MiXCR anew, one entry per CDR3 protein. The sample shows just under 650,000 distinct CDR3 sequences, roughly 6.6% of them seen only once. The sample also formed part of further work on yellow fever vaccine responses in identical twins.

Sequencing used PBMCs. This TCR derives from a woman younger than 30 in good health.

This CDR3 reads CASIRTSTDTQYF. The CDR3 DNA reads as TGTGCCAGCATCAGAACTAGCACAGATACGCAGTATTTT. The chain carries TRBV5-5 and TRBJ2-3; D is unresolved. Trimming pared 6 bases from V and 0 bases from J, leaving 8 bases between. CDR1 SGHKS and CDR2 YYEKEE come from the germline V gene (reference sequence). The CDR3 is 13 amino acids.